This T cell receptor (beta chain) comes out of a study of response to subunit inactivated influenza vaccine. TCRdb called the RT-PCR reads again in MiXCR, with one record for every CDR3 protein. This sample carries about 570,000 distinct CDR3 sequences, approximately 10% of them seen once, and the ten largest clones take about 10%. A further study also used this sample, focusing on T cells expressing NK-cell markers. This second study says: TCR beta cDNA was generated via 5'RACE template switching incorporating UMIs.

The receptor was isolated from a man aged 45-65 years who received an inactivated influenza vaccine. Material: PBMCs from blood, obtained on the day of vaccination.

DNA of the CDR3: TGTGCCAGCAGTTACGCCAGACAGGGTGGAGAGCAGTACTTC. Residues: CASSYARQGGEQYF. V gene TRBV6-5 combines with J gene TRBJ2-7; TRBD1 matches at 7 bases. Germline CDR1 MNHEY, CDR2 SVGAGI. The CDR3 covers 14 residues. V shed 2 bases and J 7 bases; nucleotides not matched to a gene: 8.